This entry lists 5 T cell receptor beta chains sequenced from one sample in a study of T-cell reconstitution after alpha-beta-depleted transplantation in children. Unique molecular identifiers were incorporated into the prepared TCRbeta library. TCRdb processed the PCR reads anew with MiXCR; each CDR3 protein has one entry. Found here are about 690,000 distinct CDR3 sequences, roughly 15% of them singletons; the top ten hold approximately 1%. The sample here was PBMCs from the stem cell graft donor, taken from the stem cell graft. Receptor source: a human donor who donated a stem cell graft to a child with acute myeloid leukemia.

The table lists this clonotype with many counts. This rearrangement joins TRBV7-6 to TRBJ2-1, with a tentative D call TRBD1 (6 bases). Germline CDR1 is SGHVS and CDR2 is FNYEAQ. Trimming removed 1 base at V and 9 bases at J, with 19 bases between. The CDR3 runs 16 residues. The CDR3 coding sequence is TGTGCCAGCAGCTTAGAGTTACTGGCCAAAGGGGGTGAGCAGTTCTTC. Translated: CASSLELLAKGGEQFF.

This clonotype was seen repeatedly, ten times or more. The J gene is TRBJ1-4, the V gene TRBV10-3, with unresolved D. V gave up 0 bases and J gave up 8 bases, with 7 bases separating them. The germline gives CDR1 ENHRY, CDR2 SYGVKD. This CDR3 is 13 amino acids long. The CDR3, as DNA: TGTGCCATCAGTGAGTCGATTGGCGAAAAACTGTTTTTT. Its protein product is CAISESIGEKLFF.

Here the CDR3 reads CASSQDMGGTGANVLTF. CDR3 nucleotide sequence: TGCGCCAGCAGCCAAGATATGGGGGGAACTGGGGCCAACGTCCTGACTTTC. J is TRBJ2-6 and V is TRBV4-3; possibly TRBD2 for D (6 bases). CDR3 length: 17 amino acids. Between the trimmed V and J ends, which lost 0 bases and 2 bases, there was a span of 11 bases. The V gene's germline CDR1 is LGHNA and CDR2 YSLEER.

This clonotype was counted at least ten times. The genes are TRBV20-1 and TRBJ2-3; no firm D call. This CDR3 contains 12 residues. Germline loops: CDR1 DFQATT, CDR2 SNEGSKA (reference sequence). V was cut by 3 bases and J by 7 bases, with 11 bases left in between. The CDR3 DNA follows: TGCAGTGCTAGGCCGGACCTACATACGCAGTATTTT. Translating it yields CSARPDLHTQYF.

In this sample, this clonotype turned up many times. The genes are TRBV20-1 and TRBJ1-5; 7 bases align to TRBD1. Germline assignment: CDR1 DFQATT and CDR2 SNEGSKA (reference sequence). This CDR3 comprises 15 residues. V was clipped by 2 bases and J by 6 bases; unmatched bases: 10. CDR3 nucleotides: TGCAGTGCTAGAAAAGACAGGGAGAGGGGTCAGCCCCAGCATTTT. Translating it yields CSARKDRERGQPQHF.